This TCR beta chain was identified in a study of blood T cell repertoires in COVID-19. The CDR3 sequence is 14 residues long. V was shortened by 0 bases and J by 9 bases, with 12 bases between the two germline ends. In germline, CDR1 is SEHNR, CDR2 FQNEAQ (reference sequence). TCRdb's copy holds only in-frame clones and misses some; the assay was immunoSEQ multiplex PCR. The sample comprises 85,000 or so clones, 81% of which are singletons, and around 40% rests with the top ten. This chain uses TRBV7-9 with TRBJ2-1; TRBD2 might be the D (6 bases). The sequenced sample was peripheral blood. The receptor was derived from a man of 80 years or more with acute or convalescent COVID-19. The CDR3 sequence is CASSLALAYGEQFF. CDR3 bases: TGTGCCAGCAGCTTAGCGCTAGCGTACGGTGAGCAGTTCTTC.